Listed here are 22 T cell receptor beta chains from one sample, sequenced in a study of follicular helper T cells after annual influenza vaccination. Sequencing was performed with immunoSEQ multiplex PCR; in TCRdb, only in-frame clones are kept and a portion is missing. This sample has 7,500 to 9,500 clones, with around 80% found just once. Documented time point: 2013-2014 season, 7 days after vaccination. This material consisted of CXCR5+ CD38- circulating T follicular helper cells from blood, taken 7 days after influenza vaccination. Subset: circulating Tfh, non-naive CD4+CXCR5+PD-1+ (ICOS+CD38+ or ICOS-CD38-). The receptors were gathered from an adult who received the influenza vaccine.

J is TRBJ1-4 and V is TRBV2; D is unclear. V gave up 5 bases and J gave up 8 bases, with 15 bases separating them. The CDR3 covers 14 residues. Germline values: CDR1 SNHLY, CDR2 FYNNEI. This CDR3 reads CASSRDMGREKLFF. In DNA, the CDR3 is TGTGCCAGCAGTAGGGATATGGGCAGGGAAAAACTGTTTTTT.

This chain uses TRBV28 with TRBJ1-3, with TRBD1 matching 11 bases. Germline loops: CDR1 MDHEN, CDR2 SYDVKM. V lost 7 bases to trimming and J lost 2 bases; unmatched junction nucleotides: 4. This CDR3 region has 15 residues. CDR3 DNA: TGTGCCAGCATCTTGGGACAGGGGGCTGGAAACACCATATATTTT. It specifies CASILGQGAGNTIYF.

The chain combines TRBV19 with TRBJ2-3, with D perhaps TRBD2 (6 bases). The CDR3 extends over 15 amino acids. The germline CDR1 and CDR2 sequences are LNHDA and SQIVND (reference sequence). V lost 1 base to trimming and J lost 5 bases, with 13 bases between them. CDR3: CASSIAGGKLDTQYF. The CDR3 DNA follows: TGTGCCAGTAGTATAGCGGGCGGGAAGTTAGATACGCAGTATTTT.

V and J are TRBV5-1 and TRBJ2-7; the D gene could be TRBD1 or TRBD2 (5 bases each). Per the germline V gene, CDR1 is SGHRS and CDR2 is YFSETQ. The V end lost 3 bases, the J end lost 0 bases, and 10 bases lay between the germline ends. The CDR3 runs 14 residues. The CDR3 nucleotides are TGCGCCAGCAGCTGGGGGACGACCTCCTACGAGCAGTACTTC. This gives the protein CASSWGTTSYEQYF.

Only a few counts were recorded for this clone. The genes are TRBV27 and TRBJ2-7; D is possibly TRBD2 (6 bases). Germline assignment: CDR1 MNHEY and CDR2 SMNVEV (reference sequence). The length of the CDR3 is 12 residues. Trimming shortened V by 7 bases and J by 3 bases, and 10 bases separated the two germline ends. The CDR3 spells CASISEGYEQYF. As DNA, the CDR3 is TGTGCCAGCATCTCGGAGGGCTACGAGCAGTACTTC.

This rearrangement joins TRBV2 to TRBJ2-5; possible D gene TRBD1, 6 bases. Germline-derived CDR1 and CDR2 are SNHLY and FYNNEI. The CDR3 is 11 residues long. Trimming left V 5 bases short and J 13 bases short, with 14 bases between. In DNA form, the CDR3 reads TGTGCCAGCAGTCCGGGACAACCAGCGTACTTC. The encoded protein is CASSPGQPAYF.

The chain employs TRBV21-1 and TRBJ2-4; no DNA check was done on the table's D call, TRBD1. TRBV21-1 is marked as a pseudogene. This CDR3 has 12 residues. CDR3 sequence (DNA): TGTGCCAGCAGCGCCAACAGGGGCATTCAGTACTTC. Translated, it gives CASSANRGIQYF.

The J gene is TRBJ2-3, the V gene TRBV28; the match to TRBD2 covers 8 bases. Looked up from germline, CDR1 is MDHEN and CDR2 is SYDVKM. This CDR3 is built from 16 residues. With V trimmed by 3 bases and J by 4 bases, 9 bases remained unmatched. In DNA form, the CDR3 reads TGTGCCAGCAGTTTTCACCAGCGGGAGATTGCAGATACGCAGTATTTT. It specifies CASSFHQREIADTQYF. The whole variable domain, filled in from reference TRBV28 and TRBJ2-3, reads DVKVTQSSRYLVKRTGEKVFLECVQDMDHENMFWYRQDPGLGLRLIYFSYDVKMKEKGDIPEGYSVSREKKERFSLILESASTNQTSMYLCASSFHQREIADTQYFGPGTRLTVL.

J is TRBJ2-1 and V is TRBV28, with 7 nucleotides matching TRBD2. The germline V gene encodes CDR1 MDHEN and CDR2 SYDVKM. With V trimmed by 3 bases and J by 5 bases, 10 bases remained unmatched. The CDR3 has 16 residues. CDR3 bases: TGTGCCAGCAGTTTGCAGGCGGGAGCGGACCACAATGAGCAGTTCTTC. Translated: CASSLQAGADHNEQFF.

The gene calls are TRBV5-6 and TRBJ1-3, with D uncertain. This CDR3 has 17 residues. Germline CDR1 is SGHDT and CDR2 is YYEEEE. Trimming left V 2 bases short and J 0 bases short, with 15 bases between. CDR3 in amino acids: CASSFLADLLSGNTIYF. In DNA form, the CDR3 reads TGTGCCAGCAGCTTTCTAGCTGACCTACTCTCTGGAAACACCATATATTTT.

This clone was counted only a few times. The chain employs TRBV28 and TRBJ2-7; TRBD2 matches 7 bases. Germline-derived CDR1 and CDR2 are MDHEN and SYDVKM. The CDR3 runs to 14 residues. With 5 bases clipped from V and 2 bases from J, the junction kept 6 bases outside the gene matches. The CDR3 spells CASSRTSLPYEQYF. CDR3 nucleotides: TGTGCCAGCAGTCGGACTAGTCTTCCCTACGAGCAGTACTTC.

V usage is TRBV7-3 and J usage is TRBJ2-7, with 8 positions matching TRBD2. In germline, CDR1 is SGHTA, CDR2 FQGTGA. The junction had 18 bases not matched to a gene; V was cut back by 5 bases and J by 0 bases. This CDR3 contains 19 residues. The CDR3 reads CASSAVGRGLAASSYEQYF. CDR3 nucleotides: TGTGCCAGCAGCGCAGTAGGACGAGGACTAGCCGCATCCTCCTACGAGCAGTACTTC.

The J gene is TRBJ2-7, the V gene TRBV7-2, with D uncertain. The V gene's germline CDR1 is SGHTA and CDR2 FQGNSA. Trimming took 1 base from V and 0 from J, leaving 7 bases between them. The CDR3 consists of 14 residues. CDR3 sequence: CASSLGFASYEQYF. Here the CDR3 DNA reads TGTGCCAGCAGCTTAGGTTTCGCCTCCTACGAGCAGTACTTC.

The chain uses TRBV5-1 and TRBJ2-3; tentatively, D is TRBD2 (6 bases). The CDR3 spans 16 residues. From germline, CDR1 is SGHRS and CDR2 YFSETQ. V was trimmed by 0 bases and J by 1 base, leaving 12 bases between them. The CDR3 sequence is CASSLEPSGGTDTQYF. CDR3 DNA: TGCGCCAGCAGCTTGGAACCTTCGGGGGGCACAGATACGCAGTATTTT. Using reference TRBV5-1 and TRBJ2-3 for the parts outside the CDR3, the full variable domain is KAGVTQTPRYLIKTRGQQVTLSCSPISGHRSVSWYQQTPGQGLQFLFEYFSETQRNKGNFPGRFSGRQFSNSRSEMNVSTLELGDSALYLCASSLEPSGGTDTQYFGPGTRLTVL.

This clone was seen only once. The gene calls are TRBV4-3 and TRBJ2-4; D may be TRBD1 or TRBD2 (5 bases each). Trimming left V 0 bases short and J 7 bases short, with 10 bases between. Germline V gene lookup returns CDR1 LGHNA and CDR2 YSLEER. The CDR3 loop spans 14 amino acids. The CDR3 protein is CASSQDRGLNIQYF. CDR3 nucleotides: TGCGCCAGCAGCCAAGATCGGGGCCTGAACATTCAGTACTTC.

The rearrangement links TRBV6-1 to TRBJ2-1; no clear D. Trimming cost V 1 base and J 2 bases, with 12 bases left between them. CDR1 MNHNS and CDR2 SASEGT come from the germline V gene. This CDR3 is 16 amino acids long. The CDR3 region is CASSEDYAVAYNEQFF. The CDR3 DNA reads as TGTGCCAGCAGTGAAGATTACGCGGTGGCCTACAATGAGCAGTTCTTC.

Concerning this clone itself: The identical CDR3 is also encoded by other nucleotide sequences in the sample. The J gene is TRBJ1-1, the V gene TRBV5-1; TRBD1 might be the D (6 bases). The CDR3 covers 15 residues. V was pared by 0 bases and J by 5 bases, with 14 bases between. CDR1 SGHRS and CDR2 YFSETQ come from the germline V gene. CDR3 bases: TGCGCCAGCAGCTTGGTCGGGGGCGCTGGTACTGAAGCTTTCTTT. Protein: CASSLVGGAGTEAFF.

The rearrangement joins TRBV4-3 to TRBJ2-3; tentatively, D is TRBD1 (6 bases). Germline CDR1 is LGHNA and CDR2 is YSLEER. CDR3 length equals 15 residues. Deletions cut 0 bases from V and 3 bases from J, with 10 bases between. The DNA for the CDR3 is TGCGCCAGCAGCCAAGATACAGGGTCAACAGATACGCAGTATTTT. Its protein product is CASSQDTGSTDTQYF.

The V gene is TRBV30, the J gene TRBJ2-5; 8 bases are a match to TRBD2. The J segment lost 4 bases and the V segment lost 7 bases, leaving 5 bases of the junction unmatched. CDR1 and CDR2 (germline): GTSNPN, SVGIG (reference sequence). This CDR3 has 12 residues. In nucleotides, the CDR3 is TGTGCCTACCGACGGGGGGGAGAGACCCAGTACTTC. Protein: CAYRRGGETQYF.

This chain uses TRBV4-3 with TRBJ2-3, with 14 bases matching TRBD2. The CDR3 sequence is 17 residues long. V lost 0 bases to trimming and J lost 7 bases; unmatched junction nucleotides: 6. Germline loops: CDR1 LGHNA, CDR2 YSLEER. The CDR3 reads CASSQDRGLAGANTQYF. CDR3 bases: TGCGCCAGCAGCCAAGATAGGGGACTAGCGGGGGCTAATACGCAGTATTTT.

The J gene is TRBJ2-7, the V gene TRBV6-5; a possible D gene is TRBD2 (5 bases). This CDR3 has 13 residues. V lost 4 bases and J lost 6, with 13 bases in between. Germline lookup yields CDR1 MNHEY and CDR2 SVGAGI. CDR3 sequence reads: CASSSLGPSEQYF. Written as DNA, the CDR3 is TGTGCCAGCAGTTCACTAGGGCCGTCCGAGCAGTACTTC.

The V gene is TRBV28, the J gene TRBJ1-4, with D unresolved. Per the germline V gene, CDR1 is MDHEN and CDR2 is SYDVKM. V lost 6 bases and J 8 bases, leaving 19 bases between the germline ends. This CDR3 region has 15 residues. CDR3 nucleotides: TGTGCCAGCAGACCTAGAACACCGGCAGGCGAAAAACTGTTTTTT. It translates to CASRPRTPAGEKLFF.